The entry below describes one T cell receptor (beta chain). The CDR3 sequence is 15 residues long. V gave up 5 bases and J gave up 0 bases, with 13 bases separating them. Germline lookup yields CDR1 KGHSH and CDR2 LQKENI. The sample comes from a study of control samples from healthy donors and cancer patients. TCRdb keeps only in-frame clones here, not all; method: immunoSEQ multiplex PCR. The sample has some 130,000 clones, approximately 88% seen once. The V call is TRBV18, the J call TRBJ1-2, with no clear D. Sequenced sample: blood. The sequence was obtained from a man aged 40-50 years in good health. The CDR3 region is CASSRVKGTNYGYTF. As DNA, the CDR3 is TGTGCCAGCTCAAGGGTGAAAGGGACTAACTATGGCTACACCTTC.